This T cell receptor beta chain stems from a study of OX40 agonist ivuxolimab in advanced cancers. Study observations and caveats: Averaging showed that CD8+ T cells had more expanded clones than CD4+ did. Individuals who were partial responders at 0.1-3.0 mg/kg had clonal expansion that ranked among the lowest.

Assay used: immunoSEQ multiplex PCR; TCRdb lists only in-frame clones, some missing. The data hold 71,000 or so clones, with 93% observed a single time. Germline assignment: CDR1 SGHDN and CDR2 FVKESK. V gave up 7 bases and J gave up 4 bases; unmatched junction bases: 10. The CDR3 spans 16 residues. About this clone: Its antigen is unknown.

The chain couples TRBV14 to TRBJ2-1; TRBD2 agrees at 10 bases. The TCR was taken from an adult with an advanced solid tumor such as melanoma, head and neck, liver or kidney cancer. Sequenced material: CD4+ or CD8+ T cells sorted from blood, taken in a trial of the OX40 agonist ivuxolimab. The CDR3 spells CASTPTLAGVYNEQFF. The CDR3, as DNA: TGTGCCAGCACCCCTACCCTAGCGGGAGTTTACAATGAGCAGTTCTTC.